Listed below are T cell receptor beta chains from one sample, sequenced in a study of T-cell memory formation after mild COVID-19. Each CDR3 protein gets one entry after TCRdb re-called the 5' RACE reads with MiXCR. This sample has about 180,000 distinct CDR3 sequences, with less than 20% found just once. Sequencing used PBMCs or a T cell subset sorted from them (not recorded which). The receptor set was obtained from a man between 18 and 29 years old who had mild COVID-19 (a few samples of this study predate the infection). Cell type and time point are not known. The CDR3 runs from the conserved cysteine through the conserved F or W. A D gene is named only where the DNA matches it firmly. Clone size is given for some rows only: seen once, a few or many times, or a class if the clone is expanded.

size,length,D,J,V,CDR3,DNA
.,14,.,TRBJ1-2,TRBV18,CASSPNGPTYGYTF,TGTGCCAGCTCACCCAACGGGCCTACCTATGGCTACACCTTC
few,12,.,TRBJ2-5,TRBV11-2,CASSVPPETQYF,TGTGCCAGCAGCGTCCCACCAGAGACCCAGTACTTC
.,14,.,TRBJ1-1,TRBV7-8,CASSKGGKNTEAFF,TGTGCCAGCAGCAAGGGAGGGAAGAACACTGAAGCTTTCTTT
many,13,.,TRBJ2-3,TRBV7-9,CASSLLRTDTQYF,TGTGCCAGCAGCTTATTGCGCACAGATACGCAGTATTTT
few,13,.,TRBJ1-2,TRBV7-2,CASSGAGIRGYTF,TGTGCCAGCAGCGGCGCCGGGATTCGAGGCTACACCTTC
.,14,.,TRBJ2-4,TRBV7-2,CASSPTPGQNIQYF,TGTGCCAGCAGCCCAACTCCTGGACAGAACATTCAGTACTTC
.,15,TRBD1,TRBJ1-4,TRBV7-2,CASRQDRATNEKLFF,TGTGCCAGCAGACAGGACAGGGCAACTAATGAAAAACTGTTTTTT
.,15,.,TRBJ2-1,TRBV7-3,CASSLGQGASNEQFF,TGTGCCAGCAGCTTAGGCCAGGGAGCCTCAAATGAGCAGTTCTTC
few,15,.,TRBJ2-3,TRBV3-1,CASSQGSDPGDTQYF,TGTGCCAGCAGCCAAGGGTCGGACCCCGGAGATACGCAGTATTTT
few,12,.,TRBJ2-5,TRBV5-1,CASSTTRETQYF,TGCGCCAGCAGCACAACGAGGGAGACCCAGTACTTC
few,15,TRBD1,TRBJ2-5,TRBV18,CASSRGTGMGETQYF,TGTGCCAGCTCACGAGGGACAGGGATGGGAGAGACCCAGTACTTC
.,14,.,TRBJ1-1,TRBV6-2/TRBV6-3,CASSSTSLNTEAFF,TGTGCCAGCAGTTCGACAAGTTTGAACACTGAAGCTTTCTTT
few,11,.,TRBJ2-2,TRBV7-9,CASTKTGELFF,TGTGCCAGCACCAAAACCGGGGAGCTGTTTTTT
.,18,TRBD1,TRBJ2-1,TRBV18,CASSPRRPGQGAGNEQFF,TGTGCCAGCTCACCGAGGCGCCCGGGACAGGGGGCGGGTAATGAGCAGTTCTTC
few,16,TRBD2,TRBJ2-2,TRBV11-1,CASSGLAGANTGELFF,TGTGCCAGCAGCGGGCTAGCGGGGGCCAACACCGGGGAGCTGTTTTTT
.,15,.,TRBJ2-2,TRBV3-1,CASSPNFGGPPELFF,TGTGCCAGCAGCCCCAATTTCGGGGGCCCTCCCGAGCTGTTTTTT
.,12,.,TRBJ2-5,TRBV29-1,CSVSLRQETQYF,TGCAGCGTTTCCCTCAGGCAAGAGACCCAGTACTTC
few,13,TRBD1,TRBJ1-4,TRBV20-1,CSARDRVREKLFF,TGCAGTGCCAGGGACAGGGTCCGGGAAAAACTGTTTTTT
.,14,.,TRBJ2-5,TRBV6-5,CASSYSQGRETQYF,TGTGCCAGCAGTTACTCACAGGGTAGGGAGACCCAGTACTTC
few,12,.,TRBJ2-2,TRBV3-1,CASSHGSGELFF,TGTGCCAGCAGCCACGGGTCCGGGGAGCTGTTTTTT
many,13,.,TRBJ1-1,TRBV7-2,CASSLGANTEAFF,TGTGCCAGCAGCTTAGGGGCGAACACTGAAGCTTTCTTT
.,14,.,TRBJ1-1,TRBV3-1,CASSPLEGNTEAFF,TGTGCCAGCAGCCCACTGGAAGGGAACACTGAAGCTTTCTTT
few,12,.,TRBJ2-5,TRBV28,CASRQLGETQYF,TGTGCCAGCAGGCAGCTCGGAGAGACCCAGTACTTC
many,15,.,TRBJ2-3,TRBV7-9,CASSLGGQPTDTQYF,TGTGCCAGCAGCTTAGGGGGGCAACCCACAGATACGCAGTATTTT
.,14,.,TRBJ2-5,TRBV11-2,CASSPRTDQETQYF,TGTGCCAGCAGCCCCAGGACGGACCAAGAGACCCAGTACTTC
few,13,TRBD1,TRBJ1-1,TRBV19,CASSIAGQGKAFF,TGTGCCAGTAGTATAGCCGGACAGGGAAAAGCTTTCTTT
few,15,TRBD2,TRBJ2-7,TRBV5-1,CASSVTSGGQYEQYF,TGCGCCAGCAGCGTGACTAGCGGGGGCCAGTACGAGCAGTACTTC
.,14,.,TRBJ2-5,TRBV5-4,CASSWDQSGETQYF,TGTGCCAGCAGCTGGGACCAGTCAGGCGAGACCCAGTACTTC
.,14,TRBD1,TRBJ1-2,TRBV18,CASSPEGATRGYTF,TGTGCCAGCTCACCCGAGGGGGCGACGCGAGGCTACACCTTC
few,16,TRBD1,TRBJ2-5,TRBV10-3,CAISESRGRSAETQYF,TGTGCCATCAGTGAGTCGAGGGGGCGTTCGGCGGAGACCCAGTACTTC
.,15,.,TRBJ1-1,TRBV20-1,CSAPKTWATNTEAFF,TGCAGTGCTCCAAAAACATGGGCCACGAACACTGAAGCTTTCTTT
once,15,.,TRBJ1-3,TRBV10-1,CASSLQGYSGNTIYF,TGCGCCAGCAGTCTACAGGGATACTCTGGAAACACCATATATTTT
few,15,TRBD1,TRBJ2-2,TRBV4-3,CASSLPPQGDGELFF,TGCGCCAGCAGCCTCCCTCCCCAGGGGGACGGGGAGCTGTTTTTT
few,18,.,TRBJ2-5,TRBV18,CASSPARIGQGPQETQYF,TGTGCCAGCTCACCAGCCAGGATCGGACAAGGCCCCCAAGAGACCCAGTACTTC
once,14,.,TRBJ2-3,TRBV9,CASSEGVDQDTQYF,TGTGCCAGCAGCGAAGGTGTTGACCAGGATACGCAGTATTTT
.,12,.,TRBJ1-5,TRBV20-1,CSARQGGQPQHF,TGCAGTGCTAGGCAGGGTGGCCAGCCCCAGCATTTT
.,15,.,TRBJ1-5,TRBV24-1,CATQSWPGYFQPQHF,TGTGCCACCCAGTCCTGGCCCGGGTACTTTCAGCCCCAGCATTTT
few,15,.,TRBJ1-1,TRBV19,CAGTKPGRGNTEAFF,TGTGCCGGGACTAAACCCGGGCGAGGTAACACTGAAGCTTTCTTT
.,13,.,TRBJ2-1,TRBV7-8,CASSSLGMNEQFF,TGTGCCAGCAGCTCACTAGGGATGAATGAGCAGTTCTTC
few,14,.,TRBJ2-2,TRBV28,CASRARAGAGELFF,TGTGCCAGCAGGGCCCGGGCAGGAGCTGGGGAGCTGTTTTTT
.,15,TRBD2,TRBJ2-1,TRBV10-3,CAISGGLAGDNEQFF,TGTGCCATCAGCGGGGGGCTAGCGGGCGACAATGAGCAGTTCTTC
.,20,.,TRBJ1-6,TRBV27,CASSSPTGTGSLPGRSPLHF,TGTGCCAGCAGTTCACCAACAGGGACCGGTTCTCTCCCTGGGCGTTCACCCCTCCACTTT